Here is one T cell receptor beta chain with its context. Antigen unknown. TCRdb's copy holds only in-frame clones and misses some; the assay was immunoSEQ multiplex PCR. The top ten hold about 1.6% of the sample, which has 52,000 or so clones, about 88% seen once. The record originates from a study of OX40 agonist ivuxolimab in advanced cancers. Across the whole study: Each patient was given ivuxolimab into a vein every 2 weeks, at 0.01 to 10 mg/kg. From about 23 to 85 years was the age range, with a mean of approximately 63 years, and over 70% were male.

Trimming at V came to 7 bases and at J to 3 bases, leaving 7 bases not matched to a gene. Germline V lookup: CDR1 GTSNPN, CDR2 SVGIG (reference sequence). The CDR3 has 13 residues. Study-wide results and caveats: Relative to CD4+, CD8+ T cells held more expanded clones on average.

This TCR was recovered from an adult with an advanced solid tumor such as melanoma, head and neck, liver or kidney cancer. The chain is built from TRBV30 and TRBJ2-7, with 9 nucleotides matching TRBD1. The specimen comprised CD4+ or CD8+ T cells sorted from blood, sampled in a trial of the OX40 agonist ivuxolimab. CDR3 residues: CASSGTGYYEQYF. CDR3 DNA: TGTGCCTCCAGTGGGACAGGGTACTACGAGCAGTACTTC.